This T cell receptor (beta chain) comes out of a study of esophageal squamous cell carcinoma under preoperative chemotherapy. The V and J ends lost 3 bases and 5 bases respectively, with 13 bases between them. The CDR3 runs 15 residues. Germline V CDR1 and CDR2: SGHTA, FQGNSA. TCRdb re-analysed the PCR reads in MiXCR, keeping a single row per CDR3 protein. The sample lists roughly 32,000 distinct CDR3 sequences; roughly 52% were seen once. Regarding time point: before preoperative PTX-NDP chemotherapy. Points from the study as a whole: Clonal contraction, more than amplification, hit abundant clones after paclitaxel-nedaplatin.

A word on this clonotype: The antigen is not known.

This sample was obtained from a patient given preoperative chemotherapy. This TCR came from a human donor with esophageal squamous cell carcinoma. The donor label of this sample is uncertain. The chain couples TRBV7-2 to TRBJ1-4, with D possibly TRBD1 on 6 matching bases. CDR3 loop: CASSLGTGINEKLFF. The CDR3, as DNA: TGTGCCAGCAGCTTGGGTACAGGGATCAATGAAAAACTGTTTTTT.